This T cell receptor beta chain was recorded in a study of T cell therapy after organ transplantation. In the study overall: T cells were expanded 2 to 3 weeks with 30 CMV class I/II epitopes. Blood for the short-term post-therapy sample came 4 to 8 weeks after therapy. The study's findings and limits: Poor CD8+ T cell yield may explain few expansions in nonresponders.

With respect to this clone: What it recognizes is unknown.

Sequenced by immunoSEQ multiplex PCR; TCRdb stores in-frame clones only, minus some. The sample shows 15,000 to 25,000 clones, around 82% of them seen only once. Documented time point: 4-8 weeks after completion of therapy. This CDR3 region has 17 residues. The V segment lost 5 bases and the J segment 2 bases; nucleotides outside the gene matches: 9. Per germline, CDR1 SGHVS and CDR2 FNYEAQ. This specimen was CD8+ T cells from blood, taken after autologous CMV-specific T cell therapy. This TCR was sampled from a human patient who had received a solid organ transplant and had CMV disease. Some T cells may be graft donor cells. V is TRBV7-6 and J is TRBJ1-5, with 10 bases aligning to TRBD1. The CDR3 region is CASSPWDRGEGNQPQHF. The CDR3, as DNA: TGTGCCAGCAGCCCCTGGGACAGGGGTGAGGGCAATCAGCCCCAGCATTTT.